This record concerns one T cell receptor beta chain sequence. The junction had 3 bases not matched to a gene; V was cut back by 5 bases and J by 3 bases. Germline-derived CDR1 and CDR2 are MNHEY and SVGAGI. CDR3 length: 14 residues. Original processing methods: Using reference gene primer amplification, nucleated cell counts were estimated. TCRdb's copy holds only in-frame clones and misses some; the assay was immunoSEQ multiplex PCR. V, J and clone size were drawn from that table, and D and trimming were deduced from the DNA. This sample has around 150,000 clones; more than 85% occur once, and the top ten carry roughly 1.9%. This entry is derived from a study of blood T cell repertoires in COVID-19.

Sequenced: peripheral blood. This chain links TRBV6-5 with TRBJ1-2, with 10 bases lining up with TRBD1. The sequence was collected from a woman aged 55-69 years with COVID-19, enrolled during active disease. The CDR3 DNA is TGTGCCAGCAGTAAGGGACAGGGGTACTATGGCTACACCTTC. This gives the protein CASSKGQGYYGYTF.